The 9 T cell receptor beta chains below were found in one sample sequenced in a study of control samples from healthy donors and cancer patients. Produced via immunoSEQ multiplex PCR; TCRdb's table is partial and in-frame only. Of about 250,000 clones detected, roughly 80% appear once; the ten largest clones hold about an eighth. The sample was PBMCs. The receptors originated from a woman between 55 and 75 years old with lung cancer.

CDR3: CASSVGTDYEQYF. DNA of the CDR3: TGCGCCAGCAGTGTAGGGACAGACTACGAGCAGTACTTC. V and J are TRBV10-2 and TRBJ2-7, with 7 bases lining up with TRBD1. There are 13 residues in the CDR3. V was pared by 4 bases and J by 3 bases, with 3 bases of the junction left unmatched. Germline V CDR1 and CDR2: WSHSY, SAAADI.

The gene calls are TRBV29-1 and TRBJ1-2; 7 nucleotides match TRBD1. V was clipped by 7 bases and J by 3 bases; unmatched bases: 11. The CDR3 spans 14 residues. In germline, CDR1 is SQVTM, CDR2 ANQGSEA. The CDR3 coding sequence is TGCAGCGCCACTTCGAGGGACAGCGACTATGGCTACACCTTC. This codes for CSATSRDSDYGYTF.

In DNA, the CDR3 is TGTGCCAGCTCACCCCTTACGAACGCAGATACGCAGTATTTT. Translation gives CASSPLTNADTQYF. The V and J genes are TRBV18 and TRBJ2-3; D not resolved. CDR1 is KGHSH and CDR2 is LQKENI in the germline V gene. CDR3 length: 14 residues. V was pared by 3 bases and J by 4 bases, with 11 bases between.

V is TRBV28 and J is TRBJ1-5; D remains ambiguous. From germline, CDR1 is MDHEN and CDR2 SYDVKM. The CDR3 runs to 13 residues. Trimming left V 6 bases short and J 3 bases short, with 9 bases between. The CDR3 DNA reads TGTGCCAGCAGGCTCGACTTCAATCAGCCCCAGCATTTT. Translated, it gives CASRLDFNQPQHF.

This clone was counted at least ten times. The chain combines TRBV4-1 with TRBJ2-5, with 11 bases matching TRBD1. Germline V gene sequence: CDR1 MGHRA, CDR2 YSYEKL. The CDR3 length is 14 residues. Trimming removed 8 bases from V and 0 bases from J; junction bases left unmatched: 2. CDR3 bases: TGCGCCAGCCGGGACAGGGGGAACCAAGAGACCCAGTACTTC. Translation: CASRDRGNQETQYF.

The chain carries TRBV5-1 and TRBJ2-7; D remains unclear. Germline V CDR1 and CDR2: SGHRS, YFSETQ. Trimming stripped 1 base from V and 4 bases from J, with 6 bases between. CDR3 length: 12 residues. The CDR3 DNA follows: TGCGCCAGCAGCTTGTCGGGTTACGAGCAGTACTTC. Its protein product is CASSLSGYEQYF.

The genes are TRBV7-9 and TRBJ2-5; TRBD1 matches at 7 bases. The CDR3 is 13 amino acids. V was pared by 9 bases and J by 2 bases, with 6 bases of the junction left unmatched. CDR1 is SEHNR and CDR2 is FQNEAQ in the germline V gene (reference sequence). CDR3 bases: TGTGCCAGTATACAGGGGCCTCAAGAGACCCAGTACTTC. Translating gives CASIQGPQETQYF.

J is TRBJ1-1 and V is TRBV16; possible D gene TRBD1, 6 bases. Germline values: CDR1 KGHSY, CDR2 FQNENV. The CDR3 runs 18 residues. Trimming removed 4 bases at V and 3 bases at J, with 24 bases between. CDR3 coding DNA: TGTGCCAGCAGCCTCGGATACGAGGGGGTAGGGGGAGACACTGAAGCTTTCTTT. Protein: CASSLGYEGVGGDTEAFF.

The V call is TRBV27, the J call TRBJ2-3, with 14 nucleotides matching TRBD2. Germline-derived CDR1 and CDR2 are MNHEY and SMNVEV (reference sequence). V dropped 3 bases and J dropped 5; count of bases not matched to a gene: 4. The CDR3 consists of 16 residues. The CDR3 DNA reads TGTGCCAGCAGTTTTACCGGACTAGCGGGGGGAGATACGCAGTATTTT. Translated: CASSFTGLAGGDTQYF.